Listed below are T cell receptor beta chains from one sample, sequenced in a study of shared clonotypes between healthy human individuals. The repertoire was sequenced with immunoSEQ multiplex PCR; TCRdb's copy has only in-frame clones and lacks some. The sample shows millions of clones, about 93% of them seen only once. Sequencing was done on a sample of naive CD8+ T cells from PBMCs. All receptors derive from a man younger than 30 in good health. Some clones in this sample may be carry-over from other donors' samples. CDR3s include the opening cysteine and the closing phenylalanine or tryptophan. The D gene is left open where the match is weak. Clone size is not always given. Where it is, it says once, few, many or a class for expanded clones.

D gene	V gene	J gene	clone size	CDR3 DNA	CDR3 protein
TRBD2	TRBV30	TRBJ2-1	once	TGTGCCTGGAATGCGGGAGCTCGAGAGCAGTTCTTC	CAWNAGAREQFF
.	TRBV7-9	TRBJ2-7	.	TGTGCCAGCAGATTGGGCCCCGGGGGCGAGCAGTACTTC	CASRLGPGGEQYF
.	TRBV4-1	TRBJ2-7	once	TGCGCCAGCAGCCAAGCTTCGGACCCCCAGGTCTACGAGCAGTACTTC	CASSQASDPQVYEQYF
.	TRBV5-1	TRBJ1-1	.	TGCGCCAGCAGCCCGGAATTCGCTGGACAGAGAAACACTGAAGCTTTCTTT	CASSPEFAGQRNTEAFF
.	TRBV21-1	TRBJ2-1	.	TGTGCCAGCAGCAACCAAGACAATGAGCAGTTCTTC	CASSNQDNEQFF
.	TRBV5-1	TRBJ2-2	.	TGCGCCAGCAGCTCAGGGCCGTTTGGCACCGGGGAGCTGTTTTTT	CASSSGPFGTGELFF
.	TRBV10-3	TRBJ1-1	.	TGTGCCATCAGGACGCAGGGAGGGATTCGGGCGAACACTGAAGCTTTCTTT	CAIRTQGGIRANTEAFF
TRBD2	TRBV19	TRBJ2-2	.	TGTGCCAGTAGGGCGGGAGGGCGCACCGGGGAGCTGTTTTTT	CASRAGGRTGELFF
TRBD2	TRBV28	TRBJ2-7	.	TGTGCCAGCAACCCGGGGGGCTCCTACGAGCAGTACTTC	CASNPGGSYEQYF
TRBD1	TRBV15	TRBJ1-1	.	TGTGCCACCTCGAGGGCAGGGGGGACTGAAGCTTTCTTT	CATSRAGGTEAFF
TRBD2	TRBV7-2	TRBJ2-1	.	TGTGCCAGCCATGGTTGGGAGCGGGAGATTTATGAGCAGTTCTTC	CASHGWEREIYEQFF
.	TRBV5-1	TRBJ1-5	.	TGCGCCAGCAGCTCTACAGGGCGCAATCAGCCCCAGCATTTT	CASSSTGRNQPQHF
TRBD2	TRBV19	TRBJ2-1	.	TGTGCCAGTAGTATACAGGCTAGCGGGTACAATGAGCAGTTCTTC	CASSIQASGYNEQFF
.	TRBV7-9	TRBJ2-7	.	TGTGCCAGCAGCAAACCCCGGGACAACTCCTACGAGCAGTACTTC	CASSKPRDNSYEQYF
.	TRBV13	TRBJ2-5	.	TGTGCCAGCAGCCAGAGGACTGACGGGGTTCGGGAGACCCAGTACTTC	CASSQRTDGVRETQYF
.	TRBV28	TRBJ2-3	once	TGTGCCAGCAGTTTGCGCCCTGTGATAACTAGCACAGATACGCAGTATTTT	CASSLRPVITSTDTQYF
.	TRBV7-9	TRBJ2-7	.	TGTGCCAGCAGCTTAGCGAGGTATGACACCTACTACGAGCAGTACTTC	CASSLARYDTYYEQYF
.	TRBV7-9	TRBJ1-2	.	TGTGCCAGCAGCTTAGAGGACGGTGCCGAAGAATATGGCTACACCTTC	CASSLEDGAEEYGYTF
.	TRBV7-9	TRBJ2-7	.	TGTGCCAGCAGCTCGGCGTCGGGTATTCGGAGGTACGAGCAGTACTTC	CASSSASGIRRYEQYF
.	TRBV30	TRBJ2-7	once	TGTGCCTGGACGCCGATGAGCTACGAGCAGTACTTC	CAWTPMSYEQYF
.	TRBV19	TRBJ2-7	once	TGTGCCAGTAGTGCAGCGGGCAGCTCCTACGAGCAGTACTTC	CASSAAGSSYEQYF
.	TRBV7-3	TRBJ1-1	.	TGTGCCAGCAGACAGGACAGGAACACTGAAGCTTTCTTT	CASRQDRNTEAFF
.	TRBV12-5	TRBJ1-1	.	TGTGCTAGTGGTTTGGGACAGAACACTGAAGCTTTCTTT	CASGLGQNTEAFF